Described below is a single TCR beta chain sequence and its context. The entry originates in a study of blood T cell repertoires in COVID-19. Study-wide context: COVID-19 samples collected from the United States, Italy and Spain covered acute and convalescent phases. PBMCs, B-cell-depleted T cells, or T cells were the source of the cDNA or gDNA that made up the material.

V gave up 1 base and J gave up 5 bases; unmatched junction bases: 3. The CDR3 consists of 14 residues. CDR1 is LGHDT, CDR2 YNNKEL, per germline (reference sequence). Sequencing was performed with immunoSEQ multiplex PCR; in TCRdb, only in-frame clones are kept and a portion is missing. This sample yields about 520,000 clones, of which approximately 83% are seen a single time; 3.2% belongs to the top ten. The rearrangement uses TRBV3-1 (or the pseudogene TRBV3-2) and TRBJ1-1, with TRBD1 matching 8 bases. The receptor was derived from a human donor in a cohort sampled during active COVID-19. Sequences were obtained from peripheral blood. This chain's CDR3 is CASSQVQGGTEAFF. The CDR3 DNA sequence: TGTGCCAGCAGCCAAGTACAGGGGGGGACTGAAGCTTTCTTT.